This T cell receptor beta chain was recorded in a study of blood T cell repertoires in COVID-19 (dated by TCRdb to the early 2020s). Notes on the research overall: Samples covering the acute and convalescent phases of COVID-19 were provided by collaborators in the United States, Italy and Spain. The material from the prospective study consisted of cDNA or gDNA derived from T cells, B-cell-depleted T cells, or PBMCs. Subjects who had been exposed to COVID-19, were actively infected with it, or had recovered from it provided the deeply sampled blood TCRbeta repertoires that made up the dataset. A freely available public database, intended as a resource for researchers studying the immune response to SARS-CoV-2, is where the repertoires were released. Samples were obtained from the ongoing ImmuneRACE study (first 160 participants) and from about 1,300 subjects provided by 6 global collaborators. Nearly every sample came with metadata listing a de-identified subject ID, COVID-19 status, age in years and sex. HLA class I and class II types, where available, came from metadata supplied by the sample provider rather than from assay-based typing. On the study overall, not on this receptor specifically: The amount of clinical and demographic metadata varied by source and participant and was provided uncurated.

The CDR3 runs 17 amino acids, cysteine and phenylalanine included. Only the CDR3 region is kept as DNA, spanning 51 bases read in frame from base 1. The germline V gene encodes CDR1 SGHNT and CDR2 YENEEA. V sheds 4 bases and J sheds 0 bases, leaving 16 bases between their ends. Participants in the prospective study were aged about 18 to 95 years, lived in 24 United States geographic areas, and enrolled through a virtual design. In the prospective study, cohorts were assigned on the basis of participant-reported clinical history obtained from a screening survey and a study questionnaire. ImmuneRACE Cohort 3 recovered participants were defined by two consecutive negative NP/OP PCR tests, healthcare professional clearance, or symptom resolution. Each participant in the prospective study had whole blood, serum and a nasopharyngeal or oropharyngeal swab collected by mobile phlebotomists. Additional blood draws and questionnaires over an approximately 2-month period could optionally be provided by prospective study participants. Blood samples from the prospective study were shipped frozen or at room temperature prior to DNA extraction.

Turning to this clone: The clone's antigen remains unknown. One base away there is no much larger clone; base qualities are not given.

TCRbeta CDR3 regions were amplified from genomic DNA using the immunoSEQ Assay, a bias-controlled multiplex PCR. The original methods were these. The number of nucleated cells in each sample was estimated from the amplification of reference gene primers within the assay. To quantify the absolute abundance of each unique TCRbeta CDR3 rearrangement, sequence reads were collapsed and filtered. For each sample, productive Simpson clonality was calculated as the square root of Simpson's diversity index across productive rearrangements. TCRdb took this table from immuneACCESS and kept in-frame rearrangements with V and J called. Such tables lack part of the clones; where checked against another copy, unresolved V genes explain under half of the gap, and the rest is unexplained. For V, J and clone size, that table is used; D and trimming come from the DNA. The sample contains about 300,000 clones, about nine tenths of them found a single time. Of the sample, approximately 4.1% falls within the top ten clones.

The TCR originated in a young man who had recovered from COVID-19. The sample comprised PBMCs or T cells enriched from blood (not recorded which). The rearranged segments are TRBV11-3 and TRBJ1-3; a tentative D call is TRBD1 (5 bases match). This receptor has the CDR3 CASSSRGGLSSGNTIYF. The DNA sequence is as follows: TGTGCCAGCAGCTCTCGCGGGGGTCTGAGCTCTGGAAACACCATATATTTT. With the rest looked up from the reference TRBV11-3 and TRBJ1-3 genes rather than sequenced, the full variable domain is EAGVVQSPRYKIIEKKQPVAFWCNPISGHNTLYWYLQNLGQGPELLIRYENEEAVDDSQLPKDRFSAERLKGVDSTLKIQPAELGDSAVYLCASSSRGGLSSGNTIYFGEGSWLTVV.